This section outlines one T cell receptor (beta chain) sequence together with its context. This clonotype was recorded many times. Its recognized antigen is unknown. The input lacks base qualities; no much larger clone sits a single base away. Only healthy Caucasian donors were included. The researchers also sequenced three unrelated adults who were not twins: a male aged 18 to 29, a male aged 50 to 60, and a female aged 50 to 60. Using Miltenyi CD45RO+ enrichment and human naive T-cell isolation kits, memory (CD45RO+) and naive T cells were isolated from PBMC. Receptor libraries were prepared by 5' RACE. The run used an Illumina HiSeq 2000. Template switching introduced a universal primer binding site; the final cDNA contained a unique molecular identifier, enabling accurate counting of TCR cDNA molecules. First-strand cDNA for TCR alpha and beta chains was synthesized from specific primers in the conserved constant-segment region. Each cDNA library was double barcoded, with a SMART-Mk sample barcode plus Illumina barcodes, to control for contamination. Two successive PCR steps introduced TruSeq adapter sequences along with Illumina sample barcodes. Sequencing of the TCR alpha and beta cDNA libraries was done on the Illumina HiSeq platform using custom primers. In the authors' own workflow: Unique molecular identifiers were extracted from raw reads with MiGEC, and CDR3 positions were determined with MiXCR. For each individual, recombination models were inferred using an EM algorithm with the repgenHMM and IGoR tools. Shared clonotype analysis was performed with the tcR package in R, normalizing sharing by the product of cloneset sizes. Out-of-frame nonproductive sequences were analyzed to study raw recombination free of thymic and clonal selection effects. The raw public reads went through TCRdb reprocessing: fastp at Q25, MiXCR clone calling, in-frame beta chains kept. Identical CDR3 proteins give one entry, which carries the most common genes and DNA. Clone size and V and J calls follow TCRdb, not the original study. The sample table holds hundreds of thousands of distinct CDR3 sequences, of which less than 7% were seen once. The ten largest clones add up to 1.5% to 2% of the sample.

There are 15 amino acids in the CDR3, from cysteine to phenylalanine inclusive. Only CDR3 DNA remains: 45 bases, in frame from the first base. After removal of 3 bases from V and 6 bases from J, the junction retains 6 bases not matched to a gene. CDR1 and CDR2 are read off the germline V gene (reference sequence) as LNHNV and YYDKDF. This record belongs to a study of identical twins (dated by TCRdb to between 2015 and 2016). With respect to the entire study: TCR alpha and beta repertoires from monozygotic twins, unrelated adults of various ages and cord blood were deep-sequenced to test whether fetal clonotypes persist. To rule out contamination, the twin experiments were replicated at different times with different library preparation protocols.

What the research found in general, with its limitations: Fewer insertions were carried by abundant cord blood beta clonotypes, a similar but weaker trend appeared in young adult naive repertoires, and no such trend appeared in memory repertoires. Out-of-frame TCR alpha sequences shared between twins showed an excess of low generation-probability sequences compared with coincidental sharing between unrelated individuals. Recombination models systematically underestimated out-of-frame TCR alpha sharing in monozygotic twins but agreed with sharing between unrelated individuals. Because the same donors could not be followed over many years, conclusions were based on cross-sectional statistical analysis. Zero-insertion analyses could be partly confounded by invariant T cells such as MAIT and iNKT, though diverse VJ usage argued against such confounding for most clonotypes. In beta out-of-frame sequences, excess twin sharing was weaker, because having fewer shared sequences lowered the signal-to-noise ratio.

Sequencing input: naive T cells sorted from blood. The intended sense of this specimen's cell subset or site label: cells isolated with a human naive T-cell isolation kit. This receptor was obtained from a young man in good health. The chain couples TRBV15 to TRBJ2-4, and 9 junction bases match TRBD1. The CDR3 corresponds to CATSRGQGLGNIQYF. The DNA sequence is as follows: TGTGCCACCAGCAGGGGACAGGGCCTCGGAAACATTCAGTACTTC.